This record concerns one TCR beta chain sequence. Its antigen is still unknown. The CDR3 is made up of 15 amino acids. Per germline, CDR1 DFQATT and CDR2 SNEGSKA (reference sequence). The data derive from a study of monozygotic twins with inflammatory bowel disease. The study, taken as a whole, reports: IBD-affected twins scored below their healthy co-twins in TCRbeta diversity (inverse Simpson).

Each UMI harboured a 6-nucleotide sample barcode and was appended via template switching. TCRdb re-called the 5' RACE reads and shows each CDR3 protein once, DNA omitted. The ten top clones account for roughly 2.3%, within a sample of some 150,000 distinct CDR3 sequences. This chain connects TRBV20-1 to TRBJ2-1; the TCRdb call, TRBD1, lacks DNA for checking. Source material: blood. This TCR came from a human donor with ulcerative colitis or Crohn's disease, or a healthy co-twin of an affected twin (not recorded which). Here the CDR3 reads CSARDRLAPQAEQFF.